The sequence of this TCR beta chain was determined in a study of shared clonotypes between healthy human individuals. This clone was seen a single time. Method: immunoSEQ multiplex PCR; TCRdb's copy keeps in-frame clones and lacks some. The sample has about 2 million clones; about 95% are singletons. CD45RO-negative, CCR7-positively selected cells formed the naive CD8 fraction, excluding terminally differentiated effector memory CD45RA+ cells. The sequenced sample consisted of naive CD8+ T cells sorted from blood. The sequence was obtained from a young man in good health.

In DNA, the CDR3 is TGCGCCAGCAGCCATTCGGCCGGGACGGGGGAGTACGAGCAGTACTTC. It specifies CASSHSAGTGEYEQYF. This sequence joins TRBV4-3 and TRBJ2-7, with D perhaps TRBD2 (6 bases). The CDR3 is 16 residues long. Germline V gene lookup returns CDR1 LGHNA and CDR2 YSLEER. The ends were cut back, 3 bases at V and 4 bases at J, with 19 bases in the middle.